Following are 13 T cell receptor beta chains from one sample sequenced in a study of T cells in Graves' hyperthyroidism and ophthalmopathy. Amplification of TCR beta CDR3 regions was performed using RNA transcripts as template. HTBI primers were employed in a first-round RT-PCR of the TCR CDR3. MiXCR, run by TCRdb on the multiplex PCR reads, gives a single entry per CDR3 protein. The data show approximately 360,000 distinct CDR3 sequences, approximately 14% seen once. The sample taken for sequencing was blood. These TCRs come from a woman between 18 and 29 years old with Graves' hyperthyroidism that later progressed to Graves' ophthalmopathy.

This clonotype was seen repeatedly, ten times or more. The chain uses TRBV2 and TRBJ1-6; the match to TRBD1 covers 7 bases. The CDR3 extends over 16 amino acids. Germline-derived CDR1 and CDR2 are SNHLY and FYNNEI. The trim removed 6 bases at V and 7 bases at J, leaving 12 bases unmatched. Written as DNA, the CDR3 is TGTGCCAGCAGGGAGACAGGGAAAGGGGCGAATTCACCCCTCCACTTT. Translated, it gives CASRETGKGANSPLHF.

This clonotype was detected many times. J is TRBJ2-3 and V is TRBV20-1; D might be TRBD2 (5 bases). The CDR3 is 14 residues long. Germline values: CDR1 DFQATT, CDR2 SNEGSKA (reference sequence). V lost 3 bases, J lost 4 bases, and 14 bases lay in between. The CDR3 DNA reads TGCAGTGCTAGTATGACTCTAGCCGCAGATACGCAGTATTTT. Translating it yields CSASMTLAADTQYF.

This chain links TRBV7-9 with TRBJ2-7; 9 bases are a match to TRBD1. The CDR3 extends over 15 amino acids. V lost 5 bases to trimming and J lost 2 bases; unmatched junction nucleotides: 7. CDR1 is SEHNR and CDR2 is FQNEAQ in the germline V gene (reference sequence). The CDR3 nucleotides are TGTGCCAGCAGCCTCTCCGGGACAGGGACCTACGAGCAGTACTTC. Translating it yields CASSLSGTGTYEQYF.

This clonotype was counted ten times or more. The rearrangement joins TRBV28 to TRBJ1-5; TRBD1 might be the D (5 bases). CDR1 is MDHEN, CDR2 SYDVKM, per germline. CDR3 length: 12 amino acids. Trimming took 5 bases from V and 7 from J, leaving 9 bases between them. CDR3 in DNA: TGTGCCAGCAGTAGGGGACGACAGCCCCAGCATTTT. It specifies CASSRGRQPQHF. Supplemented by reference TRBV28 and TRBJ1-5, the full variable domain reads DVKVTQSSRYLVKRTGEKVFLECVQDMDHENMFWYRQDPGLGLRLIYFSYDVKMKEKGDIPEGYSVSREKKERFSLILESASTNQTSMYLCASSRGRQPQHFGDGTRLSIL.

This clonotype was seen at least ten times. Its ends do not fully match the called genes, so a read error is possible. The chain recombines TRBV12-3 or TRBV12-4 with TRBJ2-2, with 14 bases aligning to TRBD2. This CDR3 is 19 amino acids long. The CDR3 region is CASNLQRLAGGPGTGELFF. In DNA, the CDR3 is TGTGCCAGCAATTTACAGAGACTAGCGGGAGGGCCGGGCACCGGGGAGCTGTTTTTT.

This clonotype was observed many times. The CDR3: CASSFGLARSYEQYF. CDR3 sequence (DNA): TGTGCCAGCAGTTTCGGTTTAGCGCGTTCCTACGAGCAGTACTTC. This chain joins TRBV27 and TRBJ2-7; D might be TRBD2 (5 bases). V lost 3 bases to trimming and J lost 1 base, with 13 bases between them. Germline loops: CDR1 MNHEY, CDR2 SMNVEV (reference sequence). This CDR3 contains 15 residues.

The CDR3 here is CASSQTTANYGYTF. CDR3 coding DNA: TGCGCCAGCAGCCAAACGACAGCTAACTATGGCTACACCTTC. The rearrangement links TRBV4-1 to TRBJ1-2; TRBD1 might be the D (5 bases). Germline CDR1 MGHRA, CDR2 YSYEKL. This CDR3 has 14 amino acids. Trimming stripped 2 bases from V and 0 bases from J, with 7 bases between.

This clonotype was found many times. J is TRBJ2-3 and V is TRBV7-2, with D tentatively TRBD2 (5 bases). The CDR3 covers 15 residues. V gave up 7 bases and J gave up 2 bases, with 16 bases separating them. Germline V gene lookup returns CDR1 SGHTA and CDR2 FQGNSA. CDR3 loop: CASIERQPTTDTQYF. CDR3 nucleotides: TGTGCCAGCATAGAGCGGCAACCAACCACAGATACGCAGTATTTT.

This clonotype has a count of ten or more. The chain combines TRBV3-1 with TRBJ2-5, with D perhaps matching TRBD1 (6 bases). V was shortened by 3 bases and J by 5 bases, with 16 bases between the two germline ends. The CDR3 spans 15 residues. Germline CDR1 is LGHDT and CDR2 is YNNKEL (reference sequence). The CDR3 region is CASSHAGVIAETQYF. The CDR3 DNA is TGTGCCAGCAGCCATGCAGGGGTAATTGCGGAGACCCAGTACTTC.

This clonotype was found a few times. The V gene is TRBV20-1, the J gene TRBJ2-3; perhaps TRBD2 as D (5 bases). Germline assignment: CDR1 DFQATT and CDR2 SNEGSKA (reference sequence). Between the trimmed V and J ends, which lost 0 bases and 0 bases, there was a span of 22 bases. The CDR3 has 19 residues. The DNA of the CDR3 is TGCAGTGCTAGAGATTACAAGGGAGACGGGGAAGTTAGCACAGATACGCAGTATTTT. Translating gives CSARDYKGDGEVSTDTQYF.

This clonotype was counted many times. Written as DNA, the CDR3 is TGTGCCAGCAGCGCCACATACAATGAGCAGTTCTTC. Translated: CASSATYNEQFF. The genes are TRBV11-1 and TRBJ2-1; no clear D gene. Trimming shortened V by 5 bases and J by 4 bases, and 6 bases separated the two germline ends. The CDR3 is 12 amino acids. From germline, CDR1 is SGHAT and CDR2 FQDESV (reference sequence).

This clonotype was seen many times. Here the CDR3 DNA reads TGTGCCAGCAGCTTAGAACGGGGGACCTACTACGAGCAGTACTTC. As protein: CASSLERGTYYEQYF. V and J are TRBV11-2 and TRBJ2-7; a possible D gene is TRBD2 (6 bases). The CDR3 is 15 residues long. V lost 0 bases to trimming and J lost 3 bases, with 12 bases between them. Germline V gene sequence: CDR1 SGHAT, CDR2 FQNNGV. Full variable domain (remainder filled in from reference TRBV11-2 and TRBJ2-7): EAGVAQSPRYKIIEKRQSVAFWCNPISGHATLYWYQQILGQGPKLLIQFQNNGVVDDSQLPKDRFSAERLKGVDSTLKIQPAKLEDSAVYLCASSLERGTYYEQYFGPGTRLTVT.

This chain uses TRBV9 with TRBJ1-3; D gene unclear. Germline lookup yields CDR1 SGDLS and CDR2 YYNGEE. Trimming removed 3 bases at V and 1 base at J, with 14 bases between. This CDR3 spans 16 amino acids. The CDR3 bases are TGTGCCAGCAGCGCCCACAGCTCAAGTTCTGGAAACACCATATATTTT. It encodes CASSAHSSSSGNTIYF.